The clone carrying this T cell receptor (beta chain) was seen just once. Within the sample, other DNA sequences also encode this same CDR3. This record comes from a study of blood T cell repertoires in COVID-19. Across the study: Samples taken during acute and convalescent COVID-19 were collected in the United States, Italy and Spain. PBMCs, B-cell-depleted T cells, or T cells provided the cDNA or gDNA that made up the material.

This CDR3 is built from 13 residues. Deletions cut 2 bases from V and 0 bases from J, with 7 bases between. Germline-derived CDR1 and CDR2 are GTSNPN and SVGIG (reference sequence). Source study methods: Reference gene primer amplification in the assay estimated nucleated cell counts. Data came from immunoSEQ multiplex PCR; TCRdb stores just in-frame clones and leaves some out. That table furnishes V, J and clone size, whereas the DNA furnished D and trimming. The sample lists roughly 69,000 clones; approximately 79% were seen once. This chain uses TRBV30 with TRBJ1-1; D might be TRBD1 (5 bases). Specimen: peripheral blood. This receptor was taken from a woman aged 45-65 years with acute or convalescent COVID-19. The CDR3 coding sequence is TGTGCCTGGAGTAGGGGCATGAACACTGAAGCTTTCTTT. Amino acid sequence: CAWSRGMNTEAFF.